Below are 31 T cell receptor beta chains sequenced from a single sample in a study of cytomegalovirus exposure and HLA in healthy donors. In the PCR, 60 Vbeta and 13 Jbeta primers were used. Data came from immunoSEQ multiplex PCR; TCRdb stores just in-frame clones and leaves some out. The sample comprises tens of thousands of clones, 65% of which are singletons, and around 5.6% rests with the top ten. The sequenced sample was PBMCs. The receptor source for this set is a boy aged 5-17 years in good health and CMV-seropositive.

This clone was detected once. This sequence joins TRBV15 and TRBJ2-5, with a weak D call TRBD1 (6 bases). With the DNA end fitting TRBJ2-7 better, the J assignment may be wrong. The germline V gene has CDR1 LNHNV and CDR2 YYDKDF (reference sequence). CDR3 length: 13 amino acids. The CDR3 nucleotides are TGTGCCACCAGCAGAGGAACAGGGTACGAGCAGTACTTC. Translating gives CATSRGTGYEQYF.

The genes are TRBV4-2 and TRBJ2-3; 12 nucleotides line up with TRBD2. CDR1 LGHNA and CDR2 YNFKEQ come from the germline V gene. V lost 2 bases to trimming and J lost 1 base; unmatched junction nucleotides: 10. This CDR3 region has 19 residues. The CDR3: CASSQQNRASGGGTDTQYF. The CDR3 bases are TGTGCCAGCAGCCAACAAAACAGGGCTAGCGGGGGGGGCACAGATACGCAGTATTTT.

The chain uses TRBV29-1 and TRBJ2-7; 11 bases agree with TRBD1. Germline trimming cut 4 bases from V and 5 bases from J; bases unmatched to any gene: 13. CDR1 SQVTM and CDR2 ANQGSEA come from the germline V gene. The CDR3 runs 16 residues. CDR3 nucleotides: TGCAGCGTTGTGCGGGACAGGGGGTTTTTCCTTGACGAGCAGTACTTC. This translates into CSVVRDRGFFLDEQYF.

Here the CDR3 reads CASSGRQLAYGYTF. As DNA, the CDR3 is TGTGCCAGCAGCGGGCGACAGTTGGCCTATGGCTACACCTTC. This chain joins TRBV13 and TRBJ1-2; D possibly corresponds to TRBD1 (5 bases). V lost 5 bases and J 4 bases, leaving 14 bases between the germline ends. Germline values: CDR1 PRHDT, CDR2 FYEKMQ (reference sequence). The CDR3 consists of 14 residues.

This sequence joins TRBV2 and TRBJ2-7, with 8 bases identical to TRBD2. Trimming at V came to 7 bases and at J to 7 bases, leaving 9 bases not matched to a gene. This CDR3 comprises 13 residues. Germline-derived CDR1 and CDR2 are SNHLY and FYNNEI. The CDR3 DNA reads TGTGCCAGCATCCCAGGAGGCGGGAGGGAGCAGTACTTC. It yields the protein CASIPGGGREQYF.

The V and J genes are TRBV27 and TRBJ2-3; the match to TRBD2 covers 10 bases. The germline V gene encodes CDR1 MNHEY and CDR2 SMNVEV (reference sequence). The CDR3 covers 13 residues. V dropped 6 bases and J dropped 8; count of bases not matched to a gene: 5. The CDR3 DNA is TGTGCCAGCAGGGGACTAGCGAGTGGTACGCAGTATTTT. It codes for CASRGLASGTQYF.

This clone was observed a handful of times. The J gene is TRBJ1-6, the V gene TRBV5-4; D gene unclear. The V end lost 0 bases, the J end lost 0 bases, and 4 bases lay between the germline ends. Germline loops: CDR1 SGHNT, CDR2 YYREEE (reference sequence). This CDR3 region has 15 residues. Here the CDR3 reads CASSLGSSYNSPLHF. The CDR3 bases are TGTGCCAGCAGCTTGGGTAGCTCCTATAATTCACCCCTCCACTTT.

J is TRBJ2-2 and V is TRBV5-1; 9 nucleotides match TRBD1. Trimming cost V 3 bases and J 0 bases; bases outside gene matches: 12. This CDR3 has 19 amino acids. CDR1 and CDR2 (germline): SGHRS, YFSETQ. As DNA, the CDR3 is TGCGCCAGCAGCTGGCCCAGGGACAGGGAGGCTTCGAACACCGGGGAGCTGTTTTTT. Translating it yields CASSWPRDREASNTGELFF.

V usage is TRBV7-9 and J usage is TRBJ2-1; 11 bases agree with TRBD2. CDR3 length: 15 amino acids. Losses at the gene ends were 1 base for V and 6 bases for J; bases not matched to a gene: 2. Germline V gene lookup returns CDR1 SEHNR and CDR2 FQNEAQ (reference sequence). The CDR3 DNA sequence: TGTGCCAGCAGCTTAGTAGCGGGAGGGCCCAATGAGCAGTTCTTC. Residues: CASSLVAGGPNEQFF.

The chain uses TRBV30 and TRBJ2-1; the D gene is possibly TRBD2 (6 bases). Germline CDR1 GTSNPN, CDR2 SVGIG (reference sequence). The CDR3 is 15 amino acids. Trimming removed 0 bases at V and 7 bases at J, with 16 bases between. This CDR3 reads CAWSVLAWGTNEQFF. In DNA, the CDR3 is TGTGCCTGGAGTGTTCTAGCGTGGGGCACGAATGAGCAGTTCTTC.

The chain links TRBV7-2 to TRBJ1-1; a possible D gene is TRBD1 (6 bases). The CDR3 consists of 15 residues. The V end lost 1 base, the J end lost 2 bases, and 11 bases lay between the germline ends. Germline V gives CDR1 SGHTA, CDR2 FQGNSA. CDR3 sequence (DNA): TGTGCCAGCAGCTTAGGGCGGGGGCGTAACACTGAAGCTTTCTTT. Translation gives CASSLGRGRNTEAFF.

This chain links TRBV19 with TRBJ1-4; no firm D call. Germline V gene lookup returns CDR1 LNHDA and CDR2 SQIVND (reference sequence). The CDR3 sequence is 15 residues long. Trimming removed 3 bases at V and 0 bases at J, with 8 bases between. The CDR3 loop reads CASSISQATNEKLFF. The DNA of the CDR3 is TGTGCCAGTAGTATCAGCCAGGCAACTAATGAAAAACTGTTTTTT.

There are a few counts of this clone. The chain joins TRBV25-1 to TRBJ1-3, with a possible D match to TRBD1 (5 bases). V gave up 4 bases and J gave up 4 bases, with 11 bases separating them. CDR3 size: 14 residues. Germline V gene data show CDR1 as MGHDK and CDR2 as SYGVNS. The CDR3 coding sequence is TGTGCCAGCAGTGCGCCAGGGCGAGGAAACACCATATATTTT. This gives the protein CASSAPGRGNTIYF.

J is TRBJ1-2 and V is TRBV6-6; D perhaps matches TRBD1 (6 bases). The V gene's germline CDR1 is MNHNY and CDR2 SVGAGI (reference sequence). Trimming removed 6 bases from V and 7 bases from J, with 15 bases in between. The CDR3 covers 13 residues. CDR3 region: CASRLGGAGGYTF. The CDR3 bases are TGTGCCAGCAGACTCGGGGGGGCCGGTGGCTACACCTTC.

The genes are TRBV11-2 and TRBJ2-7; D is unclear. This CDR3 is built from 13 residues. V was pared by 5 bases and J by 3 bases, with 11 bases between. Germline V CDR1 and CDR2: SGHAT, FQNNGV. The CDR3 loop reads CASSLGAYYEQYF. CDR3 DNA sequence: TGTGCCAGCAGCCTAGGAGCCTACTACGAGCAGTACTTC.

This clone was observed a handful of times. The chain employs TRBV6-1 and TRBJ1-6; possibly TRBD1 for D (6 bases). The CDR3 sequence is 13 residues long. Germline loops: CDR1 MNHNS, CDR2 SASEGT. Trimming removed 4 bases at V and 11 bases at J, with 12 bases between. The CDR3 loop is CASSVGQLTPLHF. The CDR3 DNA sequence: TGTGCCAGCAGTGTAGGACAGTTGACACCCCTCCACTTT.

V usage is TRBV25-1 and J usage is TRBJ1-2; D gene unclear. Germline V gene sequence: CDR1 MGHDK, CDR2 SYGVNS. The CDR3 contains 13 residues. V dropped 8 bases and J dropped 1 base, with 11 bases sitting between them. CDR3 protein: CASWSGNNYGYTF. DNA of the CDR3: TGTGCCAGCTGGTCGGGGAATAACTATGGCTACACCTTC.

The chain is built from TRBV6-1 and TRBJ1-4, with D perhaps TRBD1 (5 bases). Germline CDR1 MNHNS, CDR2 SASEGT. V was clipped by 0 bases and J by 4 bases, with 12 bases between them. The CDR3 covers 16 residues. The CDR3, as DNA: TGTGCCAGCAGTGAAGCGCGGGGCCTTAGTAATGAAAAACTGTTTTTT. Encoded protein: CASSEARGLSNEKLFF.

The rearrangement links TRBV6-5 to TRBJ1-4, with D possibly TRBD1 on 6 matching bases. The length of the CDR3 is 16 residues. Trimming left V 2 bases short and J 8 bases short, with 18 bases between. Germline values: CDR1 MNHEY, CDR2 SVGAGI. This chain's CDR3 is CASSYTHRAGGEKLFF. The CDR3 nucleotides are TGTGCCAGCAGTTACACCCACAGGGCAGGAGGCGAAAAACTGTTTTTT.

The chain recombines TRBV6-5 with TRBJ1-1; tentative D call: TRBD1 (5 bases). The V end lost 6 bases, the J end lost 1 base, and 9 bases lay between the germline ends. The CDR3 length is 13 residues. The germline V gene has CDR1 MNHEY and CDR2 SVGAGI. CDR3 DNA sequence: TGTGCCAGCAGCCGGGGGGAGAACACTGAAGCTTTCTTT. Protein product: CASSRGENTEAFF.

The rearrangement links TRBV29-1 to TRBJ2-7; 9 bases are shared with TRBD1. V trimming: 6 bases; J trimming: 2 bases; junction bases outside the gene matches: 8. Germline CDR1 and CDR2: SQVTM and ANQGSEA. This CDR3 contains 14 residues. Here the CDR3 reads CSVYRGPAPYEQYF. The CDR3 DNA reads TGCAGCGTGTACAGGGGGCCTGCCCCCTACGAGCAGTACTTC.

The sample holds a few counts of this clone. This chain's CDR3 is CASSKDRRAYGYTF. The DNA for the CDR3 is TGTGCCAGCAGCAAGGACAGGCGGGCCTATGGCTACACCTTC. This chain links TRBV7-9 with TRBJ1-2; the match to TRBD1 covers 7 bases. Germline V gives CDR1 SEHNR, CDR2 FQNEAQ (reference sequence). The CDR3 sequence is 14 residues long. The ends lost 5 bases at V and 4 bases at J; junction bases unmatched: 7.

The chain recombines TRBV30 with TRBJ2-3; 7 bases match TRBD2. CDR1 and CDR2 from the germline V gene are GTSNPN and SVGIG (reference sequence). Trimming cost V 0 bases and J 5 bases; bases outside gene matches: 8. The CDR3 is made up of 15 amino acids. This CDR3 is CAWSVRAGFRDTQYF. The CDR3 DNA follows: TGTGCCTGGAGTGTAAGAGCGGGGTTTAGAGATACGCAGTATTTT.

As to this clone: A junction end diverges from the germline sequence, so it may reflect a read error. The V call is TRBV5-4, the J call TRBJ1-2; D uncertain. Germline assignment: CDR1 SGHNT and CDR2 YYREEE (reference sequence). The CDR3 totals 14 residues. The CDR3 reads CASISTESDYGYPF. The DNA of the CDR3 is TGTGCCAGCATCTCCACCGAAAGCGACTATGGCTACCCCTTC.

CDR3 sequence reads: CASSLTKNYEQYF. The CDR3 coding sequence is TGTGCCAGCAGCTTGACAAAAAACTACGAGCAGTACTTC. The chain links TRBV7-2 to TRBJ2-7; D gene uncertain. V lost 3 bases and J 3 bases, leaving 9 bases between the germline ends. The germline V gene has CDR1 SGHTA and CDR2 FQGNSA. This CDR3 has 13 residues.

There are a few counts of this clone. The V call is TRBV10-3, the J call TRBJ1-5, with a possible D match to TRBD1 (5 bases). Germline CDR1 and CDR2: ENHRY and SYGVKD. V was trimmed by 0 bases and J by 3 bases, leaving 9 bases between them. This CDR3 is built from 15 residues. In DNA, the CDR3 is TGTGCCATCAGTGAGTCGGGGCAGGACAATCAGCCCCAGCATTTT. Translating it yields CAISESGQDNQPQHF.

This clone was detected only a few times. The genes are TRBV30 and TRBJ1-2; D gene uncertain. This CDR3 is built from 14 residues. CDR1 and CDR2 from the germline V gene are GTSNPN and SVGIG (reference sequence). Trimming pared 0 bases from V and 0 bases from J, leaving 8 bases between. The CDR3 is CAWSVRGSNYGYTF. CDR3 in DNA: TGTGCCTGGAGTGTACGAGGTTCTAACTATGGCTACACCTTC. The full variable domain, rest sourced from reference TRBV30 and TRBJ1-2, is SQTIHQWPATLVQPVGSPLSLECTVEGTSNPNLYWYRQAAGRGLQLLFYSVGIGQISSEVPQNLSASRPQDRQFILSSKKLLLSDSGFYLCAWSVRGSNYGYTFGSGTRLTVV.

V gene TRBV5-1 combines with J gene TRBJ1-2; maybe TRBD1 (5 bases). V was shortened by 5 bases and J by 0 bases, with 14 bases between the two germline ends. Per germline, CDR1 SGHRS and CDR2 YFSETQ. This CDR3 has 15 amino acids. The CDR3 reads CASRARQQANYGYTF. CDR3 coding DNA: TGCGCCAGCAGAGCCAGACAGCAAGCTAACTATGGCTACACCTTC. Looking up the rest from reference TRBV5-1 and TRBJ1-2 gives the full variable domain: KAGVTQTPRYLIKTRGQQVTLSCSPISGHRSVSWYQQTPGQGLQFLFEYFSETQRNKGNFPGRFSGRQFSNSRSEMNVSTLELGDSALYLCASRARQQANYGYTFGSGTRLTVV.

In its sample, this clone was seen a few times. The chain recombines TRBV5-1 with TRBJ1-1; D is ambiguous. The CDR3 spans 16 residues. Trimming stripped 0 bases from V and 3 bases from J, with 15 bases between. Germline V gene data show CDR1 as SGHRS and CDR2 as YFSETQ. The DNA for the CDR3 is TGCGCCAGCAGCTTGGTCTTAGCGATAACGGACACTGAAGCTTTCTTT. This gives the protein CASSLVLAITDTEAFF. The variable domain in full, completed from reference TRBV5-1 and TRBJ1-1, reads KAGVTQTPRYLIKTRGQQVTLSCSPISGHRSVSWYQQTPGQGLQFLFEYFSETQRNKGNFPGRFSGRQFSNSRSEMNVSTLELGDSALYLCASSLVLAITDTEAFFGQGTRLTVV.

This clone was observed a handful of times. J is TRBJ2-7 and V is TRBV5-6, with a possible D match to TRBD2 (5 bases). The length of the CDR3 is 12 residues. The V gene's germline CDR1 is SGHDT and CDR2 YYEEEE. Trimming removed 5 bases at V and 7 bases at J, with 13 bases between. CDR3 amino acids: CASSRRFREQYF. The DNA of the CDR3 is TGTGCCAGCAGTCGGAGGTTTCGTGAGCAGTACTTC.

The rearrangement uses TRBV5-4 and TRBJ1-1, with D possibly TRBD1 on 6 matching bases. V shed 3 bases and J shed 7 bases, with 13 bases lying between them. The CDR3 covers 13 residues. Per germline, CDR1 SGHNT and CDR2 YYREEE (reference sequence). CDR3 residues: CASSWTGGGEAFF. CDR3 DNA: TGTGCCAGCAGCTGGACGGGGGGCGGTGAAGCTTTCTTT.